Sequencing of this TCR beta chain was carried out in a study of blood T cell repertoires in COVID-19. Background on the study: From T cells, B-cell-depleted T cells, or PBMCs came the material, which was cDNA or gDNA.

CDR1 and CDR2 (germline): LNHDA, SQIVND (reference sequence). The CDR3 loop spans 14 amino acids. V was trimmed by 7 bases and J by 2 bases, leaving 12 bases between them. Methods used by the authors: Estimation of nucleated cell counts relied on the amplification of reference gene primers. Method: immunoSEQ multiplex PCR; TCRdb's copy keeps in-frame clones and lacks some. V, J and clone size reflect that table, while D and trimming were determined from the DNA. The sample contains over 250,000 clones, about 87% of which appear only once. The participants were between about 18 and 90 years old and came from some 25 US areas. Two negative PCRs, clearance, or symptom resolution were required of recovered Cohort 3 donors.

This chain links TRBV19 with TRBJ1-3; the D is unclear. The sequence came from a woman younger than 30 who had recovered from COVID-19. The sample consisted of PBMCs or T cells enriched from blood (not recorded which). The CDR3 loop is CASKEQRTGNTIYF. As DNA, the CDR3 is TGTGCCAGTAAAGAACAGAGAACTGGAAACACCATATATTTT.